Shown below are 8 T cell receptor beta chains from a single sample sequenced in a study of identical twins. MiXCR, run by TCRdb on the 5' RACE reads, gives a single entry per CDR3 protein. The profile shows hundreds of thousands of distinct CDR3 sequences, approximately 21% of them singletons. The sample was also linked to a second study, of T cells expressing NK-cell markers.

Sequencing was done on a sample of PBMCs. The receptors come from a young woman in good health.

V gene TRBV20-1 combines with J gene TRBJ2-7; the match to TRBD2 covers 12 bases. The V segment lost 4 bases and the J segment 4 bases; nucleotides outside the gene matches: 11. CDR1 DFQATT and CDR2 SNEGSKA come from the germline V gene (reference sequence). The CDR3 has 16 amino acids. In DNA form, the CDR3 reads TGCAGTGCTATCGGACTAGCGGGAAGTAAGAAGTACGAGCAGTACTTC. This codes for CSAIGLAGSKKYEQYF.

J is TRBJ1-2 and V is TRBV12-5, with D tentatively TRBD1 (6 bases). V was clipped by 3 bases and J by 4 bases, with 24 bases between them. There are 18 residues in the CDR3. Germline CDR1 reads LGHNT; CDR2 reads FRNRAP. CDR3 coding DNA: TGTGCTAGTGGTTTCGCGAGGACAGCGCCAACCGGGGGCTATGGCTACACCTTC. Translation gives CASGFARTAPTGGYGYTF.

This clonotype was detected only a few times. The chain is built from TRBV10-2 and TRBJ2-7; D uncertain. Germline V gene lookup returns CDR1 WSHSY and CDR2 SAAADI. Trimming removed 4 bases at V and 8 bases at J, with 9 bases between. The CDR3 extends over 11 amino acids. The CDR3 DNA follows: TGCGCCAGCAGTGGGACGGTACAGCAGTACTTC. This gives the protein CASSGTVQQYF.

V usage is TRBV10-3 and J usage is TRBJ2-1; a weak D match, TRBD2 (7 bases). This CDR3 is built from 12 residues. Per the germline V gene, CDR1 is ENHRY and CDR2 is SYGVKD. V lost 9 bases and J 8 bases, leaving 14 bases between the germline ends. The CDR3 region has the DNA TGTGCCATGGGGGCGGGGGCCCATGAGCAGTTCTTC. This gives the protein CAMGAGAHEQFF.

The chain employs TRBV20-1 and TRBJ2-6, with TRBD1 identical over 9 bases. This CDR3 contains 17 residues. J lost 1 base, V lost 3 bases, and 7 bases had no gene match. The germline V gene encodes CDR1 DFQATT and CDR2 SNEGSKA (reference sequence). CDR3 in DNA: TGCAGTGCTAGGACGAGGACAGGGGCTTCTGGGGCCAACGTCCTGACTTTC. This encodes CSARTRTGASGANVLTF.

This chain connects TRBV5-1 to TRBJ1-1; TRBD1 might be the D (6 bases). This CDR3 region has 17 residues. CDR1 and CDR2 from the germline V gene are SGHRS and YFSETQ. With 4 bases removed from V and 4 bases from J, the gap between germline ends came to 23 bases. The CDR3 sequence: CASSITGGRLLGTEAFF. CDR3 DNA sequence: TGCGCCAGCAGCATAACCGGGGGGCGCCTCCTCGGCACTGAAGCTTTCTTT.

In its sample, this clonotype was seen many times. The V and J genes are TRBV9 and TRBJ2-7, with TRBD2 matching over 9 bases. The J segment lost 4 bases and the V segment lost 0 bases, leaving 2 bases of the junction unmatched. The germline V gene encodes CDR1 SGDLS and CDR2 YYNGEE. CDR3 length: 14 amino acids. CDR3 amino acids: CASSVETSGYEQYF. The CDR3 DNA sequence: TGTGCCAGCAGCGTAGAGACTAGCGGTTACGAGCAGTACTTC.

This clonotype has just a few counts. V is TRBV20-1 and J is TRBJ1-5; 10 positions agree with TRBD1. V was clipped by 6 bases and J by 6 bases; unmatched bases: 20. Germline V gene sequence: CDR1 DFQATT, CDR2 SNEGSKA (reference sequence). The CDR3 runs to 18 residues. The CDR3 sequence is CSATLLTGGAPLGQPQHF. The CDR3 nucleotides read TGCAGTGCAACCCTTTTGACAGGGGGCGCCCCGCTAGGTCAGCCCCAGCATTTT.